This TCR beta chain came from a study of blood T cell repertoires in COVID-19. Study-wide context: Nucleic acid was either cDNA or gDNA, and it came from T cells, B-cell-depleted T cells, or PBMCs.

Recruits, aged roughly 18 to 100 years, lived in 24 US areas. Authors' analysis steps: Cell counts per sample came from amplifying reference gene primers. TCRdb's table, derived via immunoSEQ multiplex PCR, lists solely in-frame clones and lacks some. The DNA gave D and trimming, while V, J and clone size come from that table. The sample shows 400,000 or so clones, 70% to 90% of them seen only once. Germline V CDR1 and CDR2: DFQATT, SNEGSKA (reference sequence). The CDR3 consists of 14 residues. V lost 3 bases to trimming and J lost 7 bases, with 13 bases between them. This chain links TRBV20-1 with TRBJ1-6; D may be TRBD1 (6 bases). Source material: PBMCs or T cells enriched from blood (not recorded which). This clonotype was obtained from a woman in her forties with acute COVID-19. In DNA form, the CDR3 reads TGCAGTGCTAGTAGGGGGATCGGCAATTCACCCCTCCACTTT. Amino acids: CSASRGIGNSPLHF.